This T cell receptor (beta chain) is drawn from a study of cytomegalovirus exposure and HLA in healthy donors. As for the study in general: Unique TCR beta sequences numbering some 120 million came from approximately 180 million T cells in an earlier analysis. The early release's HLA-typed donors yielded some 85 million unique TCRs.

A remark on this clone: What it binds is unknown.

Findings and caveats of the study: For most TCR beta V segments, an earlier analysis put the productive rate at about 87% or about 30% of the time.

Primers: 60 Vbeta forward and 13 Jbeta reverse. The repertoire was sequenced with immunoSEQ multiplex PCR; TCRdb's copy has only in-frame clones and lacks some. This sample has approximately 110,000 clones, with 74% found just once. There are 11 residues in the CDR3. V was clipped by 8 bases and J by 8 bases, with 12 bases between them. CDR1 SGHTA and CDR2 FQGNSA come from the germline V gene. This clonotype originated in a man aged 50 to 60 in good health and CMV-seropositive. Source material: PBMCs. The chain uses TRBV7-2 and TRBJ1-2; D perhaps matches TRBD1 (5 bases). The CDR3 bases are TGTGCCAGCCGGGACTTCCTCGGCTACACCTTC. As protein: CASRDFLGYTF.